What follows describes a single T cell receptor beta chain. Treatment described: around 19 received Ad26.COV2.S at low or high dose, single or two shots; about 5 received placebo; per-sample allocation not given. Vaccine and placebo recipients were sampled on day 63 after the first injection. Donor was an adult aged 18-55 years in Boston. The CDR3 is 15 amino acids. CDR1 and CDR2 (germline): LGHNA, YNFKEQ. J was trimmed by 11 bases and V by 1 base; bases with no gene match: 10. TCRdb's copy holds only in-frame clones and misses some; the assay was immunoSEQ multiplex PCR. The profile shows some 340,000 clones, approximately 80% of them singletons. This sample stems from a study of Ad26.COV2.S vaccination and SARS-CoV-2 variants.

The genes are TRBV4-2 and TRBJ1-3, with 8 bases aligning to TRBD1. The receptor was derived from a person between 18 and 65 years old who received the Ad26.COV2.S COVID-19 vaccine or a placebo. The source material was peripheral blood, sampled in a trial of Ad26.COV2.S vaccine versus placebo. The CDR3 nucleotides are TGTGCCAGCAGCCAAGTAGGGACAGGCCTTAAAGCCATATATTTT. It translates to CASSQVGTGLKAIYF.